Listed here are 16 T cell receptor beta chains from one sample, sequenced in a study of blood T cell repertoires in COVID-19. Libraries were prepared by immunoSEQ multiplex PCR; TCRdb keeps only in-frame clonotypes and omits some of them. Here the sample spans 29,000 or so clones, 65% to 70% being singletons. The material sequenced was peripheral blood. The receptors stem from a human donor in a cohort sampled during active COVID-19.

The chain carries TRBV9 and TRBJ2-1; TRBD2 matches at 8 bases. Germline CDR1 SGDLS, CDR2 YYNGEE. The CDR3 extends over 17 amino acids. The J segment lost 4 bases and the V segment lost 4 bases, leaving 13 bases of the junction unmatched. Written as DNA, the CDR3 is TGTGCCAGCAGCCCTCCCACCGGACTAGCTGGTTACAATGAGCAGTTCTTC. This encodes CASSPPTGLAGYNEQFF. The complete variable domain, with remaining parts taken from reference TRBV9 and TRBJ2-1, reads DSGVTQTPKHLITATGQRVTLRCSPRSGDLSVYWYQQSLDQGLQFLIQYYNGEERAKGNILERFSAQQFPDLHSELNLSSLELGDSALYFCASSPPTGLAGYNEQFFGPGTRLTVL.

The J gene is TRBJ2-3, the V gene TRBV5-1, with TRBD2 matching 7 bases. Per the germline V gene, CDR1 is SGHRS and CDR2 is YFSETQ. Trimming cost V 2 bases and J 0 bases; bases outside gene matches: 3. This CDR3 has 15 amino acids. The CDR3 bases are TGCGCCAGCAGCTTACTAGCGCTTAGCACAGATACGCAGTATTTT. Translated: CASSLLALSTDTQYF.

In nucleotides, the CDR3 is TGTGCCAGCAGTGAAGCATCAAGTGGGAGGGGGATGCAGCCCCAGCATTTT. The encoded protein is CASSEASSGRGMQPQHF. The gene calls are TRBV2 and TRBJ1-5, with D possibly matching TRBD1 (6 bases). The CDR3 length is 17 residues. Germline V CDR1 and CDR2: SNHLY, FYNNEI. V lost 0 bases, J lost 7 bases, and 19 bases lay in between.

CDR3 coding DNA: TGTGCCATCAGTGAGACAGGGGCTGGAAACACCATATATTTT. This gives the protein CAISETGAGNTIYF. The V gene is TRBV10-3, the J gene TRBJ1-3; 7 positions match TRBD1. The trim removed 2 bases at V and 2 bases at J, leaving 0 bases unmatched. There are 14 residues in the CDR3. Per germline, CDR1 ENHRY and CDR2 SYGVKD.

The rearrangement joins TRBV10-3 to TRBJ2-7; TRBD2 might be the D (6 bases). This CDR3 contains 14 residues. Looked up from germline, CDR1 is ENHRY and CDR2 is SYGVKD. V lost 3 bases and J 5 bases, leaving 14 bases between the germline ends. CDR3 protein: CAISDGSSGDEQYF. The CDR3 region has the DNA TGTGCCATCAGTGATGGGTCCTCGGGGGACGAGCAGTACTTC.

The J gene is TRBJ1-1, the V gene TRBV3-1 (or the pseudogene TRBV3-2); 7 bases match TRBD1. V shed 3 bases, J shed 5 bases, and the junction held 6 bases outside the gene matches. The CDR3 has 14 amino acids. Germline V gives CDR1 LGHDT, CDR2 YNNKEL (reference sequence). CDR3: CASSHSRGKTEAFF. In DNA, the CDR3 is TGTGCCAGCAGCCATTCCAGGGGGAAAACTGAAGCTTTCTTT.

The V gene is TRBV28, the J gene TRBJ2-5, with TRBD2 matching 8 bases. The CDR3 totals 14 residues. J was trimmed by 5 bases and V by 5 bases; bases with no gene match: 7. Germline V gives CDR1 MDHEN, CDR2 SYDVKM. The CDR3 here is CASSPAGVGETQYF. As DNA, the CDR3 is TGTGCCAGCAGTCCAGCGGGAGTGGGGGAGACCCAGTACTTC.

There are a few counts of this clone. The gene calls are TRBV7-2 and TRBJ2-7, with D perhaps TRBD1 (6 bases). Trimming took 3 bases from V and 3 from J, leaving 21 bases between them. The CDR3 sequence is 17 residues long. CDR1 and CDR2 from the germline V gene are SGHTA and FQGNSA. The CDR3 here is CASSFPPRGKWGYEQYF. The CDR3, as DNA: TGTGCCAGCAGCTTTCCTCCCAGGGGAAAGTGGGGCTACGAGCAGTACTTC.

The CDR3: CASSSRDYEQYF. The CDR3 DNA is TGTGCCAGCAGCTCCCGGGACTACGAGCAGTACTTC. This chain connects TRBV7-9 to TRBJ2-7; a possible D gene is TRBD2 (5 bases). Germline V gene data show CDR1 as SEHNR and CDR2 as FQNEAQ (reference sequence). V was pared by 4 bases and J by 3 bases, with 7 bases between. This CDR3 contains 12 residues.

The chain is built from TRBV6-5 and TRBJ2-1, with TRBD2 matching 11 bases. The CDR3 covers 15 residues. The ends lost 6 bases at V and 4 bases at J; junction bases unmatched: 5. From germline, CDR1 is MNHEY and CDR2 SVGAGI. CDR3 nucleotide sequence: TGTGCCAGCAGACCCGGGACTAGCGGTTACAATGAGCAGTTCTTC. It yields the protein CASRPGTSGYNEQFF.

This sequence joins TRBV6-5 and TRBJ2-2; TRBD2 matches 8 bases. J was trimmed by 6 bases and V by 2 bases; bases with no gene match: 8. Per the germline V gene, CDR1 is MNHEY and CDR2 is SVGAGI. The CDR3 is 16 residues long. CDR3 DNA: TGTGCCAGCAGTTACAGTTGGACTAGCATGCCCGGGGAGCTGTTTTTT. The encoded protein is CASSYSWTSMPGELFF.

This CDR3 reads CASSLGSSTDTQYF. In DNA, the CDR3 is TGTGCCAGCAGCCTAGGTAGTAGCACAGATACGCAGTATTTT. The rearrangement links TRBV11-3 to TRBJ2-3; no clear D gene. Trimming left V 5 bases short and J 0 bases short, with 9 bases between. CDR1 SGHNT and CDR2 YENEEA come from the germline V gene. This CDR3 has 14 residues.

V and J are TRBV9 and TRBJ2-5; 9 bases agree with TRBD1. This CDR3 has 15 amino acids. Germline loops: CDR1 SGDLS, CDR2 YYNGEE. With V trimmed by 4 bases and J by 4 bases, 8 bases remained unmatched. CDR3 sequence (DNA): TGTGCCAGCAGCAAACAGGGGGCCTCTAGAGAGACCCAGTACTTC. Translating gives CASSKQGASRETQYF.

This chain connects TRBV10-3 to TRBJ2-7; no firm D call. Looked up from germline, CDR1 is ENHRY and CDR2 is SYGVKD. The CDR3 is made up of 15 amino acids. V lost 8 bases and J lost 0, with 17 bases in between. CDR3 sequence reads: CAISGQDSPSYEQYF. CDR3 nucleotide sequence: TGTGCCATCTCCGGCCAAGACTCCCCCTCCTACGAGCAGTACTTC.

The chain employs TRBV3-1 (or the pseudogene TRBV3-2) and TRBJ1-2, with 9 nucleotides matching TRBD1. Trimming took 3 bases from V and 6 from J; bases not matched to a gene: 2. CDR1 LGHDT and CDR2 YNNKEL come from the germline V gene (reference sequence). This CDR3 region has 13 residues. The CDR3 bases are TGTGCCAGCAGCCACCGGACAGGGGATGGCTACACCTTC. Protein sequence: CASSHRTGDGYTF.

Points on this clone: One end of the junction varies from germline; a read error may be responsible. The gene calls are TRBV5-4 and TRBJ2-7; TRBD1 matches at 10 bases. The CDR3 covers 13 residues. Germline V lookup: CDR1 SGHNT, CDR2 YYREEE (reference sequence). The CDR3 protein is CASSFAGTGVVVF. For the CDR3, the DNA is TGTGCCAGCAGCTTCGCAGGGACAGGGGTTGTGGTCTTC.